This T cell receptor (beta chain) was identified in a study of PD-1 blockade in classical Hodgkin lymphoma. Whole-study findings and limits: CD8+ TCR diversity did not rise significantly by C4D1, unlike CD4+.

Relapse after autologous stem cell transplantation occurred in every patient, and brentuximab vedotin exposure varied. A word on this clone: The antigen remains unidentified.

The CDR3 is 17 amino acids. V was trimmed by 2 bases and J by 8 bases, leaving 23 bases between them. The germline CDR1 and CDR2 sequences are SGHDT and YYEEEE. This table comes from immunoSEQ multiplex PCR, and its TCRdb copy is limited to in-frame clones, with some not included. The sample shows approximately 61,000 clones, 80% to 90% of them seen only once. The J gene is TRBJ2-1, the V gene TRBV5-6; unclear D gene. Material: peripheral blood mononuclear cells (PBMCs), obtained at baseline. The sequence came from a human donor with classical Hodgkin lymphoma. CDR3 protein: CASSFSTTGRIFHEQFF. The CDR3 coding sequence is TGTGCCAGCAGCTTCAGTACTACGGGCCGAATCTTCCATGAGCAGTTCTTC.